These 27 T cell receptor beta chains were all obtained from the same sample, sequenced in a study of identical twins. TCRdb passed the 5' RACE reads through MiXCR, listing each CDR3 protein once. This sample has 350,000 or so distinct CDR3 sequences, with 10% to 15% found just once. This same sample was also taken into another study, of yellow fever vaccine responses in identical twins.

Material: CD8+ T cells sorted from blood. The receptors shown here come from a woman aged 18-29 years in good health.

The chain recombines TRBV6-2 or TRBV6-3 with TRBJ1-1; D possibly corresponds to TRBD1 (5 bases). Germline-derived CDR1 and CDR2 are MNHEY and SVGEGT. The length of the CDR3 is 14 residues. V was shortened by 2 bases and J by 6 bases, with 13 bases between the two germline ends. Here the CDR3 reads CASSYTGGGAEAFF. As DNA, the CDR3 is TGTGCCAGCAGTTACACGGGGGGAGGAGCTGAAGCTTTCTTT.

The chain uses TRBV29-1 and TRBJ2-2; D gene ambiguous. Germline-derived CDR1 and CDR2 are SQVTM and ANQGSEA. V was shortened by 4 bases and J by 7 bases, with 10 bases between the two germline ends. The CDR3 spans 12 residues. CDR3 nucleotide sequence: TGCAGCGTTGGAGATGATAGCGGGGAGCTGTTTTTT. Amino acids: CSVGDDSGELFF.

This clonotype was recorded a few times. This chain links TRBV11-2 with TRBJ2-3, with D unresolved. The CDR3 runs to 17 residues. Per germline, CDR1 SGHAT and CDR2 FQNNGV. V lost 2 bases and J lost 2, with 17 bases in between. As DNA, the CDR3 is TGTGCCAGCAGCTTATATCCCCTCCTGGCGGACACAGATACGCAGTATTTT. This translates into CASSLYPLLADTDTQYF.

CDR3 sequence: CARGGQNTGELFF. The CDR3 nucleotides read TGTGCCCGAGGGGGACAGAACACCGGGGAGCTGTTTTTT. V gene TRBV13 combines with J gene TRBJ2-2; D possibly corresponds to TRBD1 (6 bases). CDR3 length: 13 residues. Trimming left V 11 bases short and J 1 base short, with 11 bases between. The germline V gene has CDR1 PRHDT and CDR2 FYEKMQ (reference sequence).

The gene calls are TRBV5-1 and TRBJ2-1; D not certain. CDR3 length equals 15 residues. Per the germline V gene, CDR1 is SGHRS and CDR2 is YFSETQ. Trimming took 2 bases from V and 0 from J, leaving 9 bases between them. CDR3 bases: TGCGCCAGCAGCTTTCCAGTTAACTCCTACAATGAGCAGTTCTTC. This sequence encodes CASSFPVNSYNEQFF.

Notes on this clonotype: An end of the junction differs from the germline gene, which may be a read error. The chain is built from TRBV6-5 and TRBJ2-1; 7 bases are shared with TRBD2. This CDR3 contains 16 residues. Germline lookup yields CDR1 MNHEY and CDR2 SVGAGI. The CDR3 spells CDSSYSAGEPHNEQFF. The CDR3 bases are TGTGACAGCAGTTACTCGGCGGGAGAGCCCCACAATGAGCAGTTCTTC.

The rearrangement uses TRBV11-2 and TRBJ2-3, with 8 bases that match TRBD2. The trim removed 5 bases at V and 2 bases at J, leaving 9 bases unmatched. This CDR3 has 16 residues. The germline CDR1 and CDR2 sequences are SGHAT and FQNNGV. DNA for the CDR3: TGTGCCAGCAGCGCCACCGGGACTAGTTACACAGATACGCAGTATTTT. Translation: CASSATGTSYTDTQYF.

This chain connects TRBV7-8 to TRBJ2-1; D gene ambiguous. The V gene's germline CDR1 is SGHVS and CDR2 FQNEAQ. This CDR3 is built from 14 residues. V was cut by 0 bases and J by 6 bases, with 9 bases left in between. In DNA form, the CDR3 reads TGTGCCAGCAGCTTAGCTAGAGCCCCCAATGAGCAGTTCTTC. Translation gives CASSLARAPNEQFF.

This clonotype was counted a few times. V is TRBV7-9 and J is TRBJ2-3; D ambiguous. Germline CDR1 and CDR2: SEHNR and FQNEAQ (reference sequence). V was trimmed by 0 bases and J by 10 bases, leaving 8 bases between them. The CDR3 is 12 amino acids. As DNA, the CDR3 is TGTGCCAGCAGCTTAGCTTCTAGTGCGCAGTATTTT. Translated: CASSLASSAQYF.

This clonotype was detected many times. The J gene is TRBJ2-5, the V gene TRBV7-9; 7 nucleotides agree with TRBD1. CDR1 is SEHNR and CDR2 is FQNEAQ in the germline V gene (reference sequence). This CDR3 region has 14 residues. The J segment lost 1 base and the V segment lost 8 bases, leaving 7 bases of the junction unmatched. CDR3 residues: CASRPTGSQETQYF. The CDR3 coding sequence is TGTGCCAGCCGCCCGACAGGGTCCCAAGAGACCCAGTACTTC.

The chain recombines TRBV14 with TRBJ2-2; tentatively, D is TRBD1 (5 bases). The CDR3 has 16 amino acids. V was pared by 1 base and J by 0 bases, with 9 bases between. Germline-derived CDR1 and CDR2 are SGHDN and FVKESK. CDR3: CASSQVDRANTGELFF. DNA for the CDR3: TGTGCCAGCAGCCAAGTAGACAGAGCGAACACCGGGGAGCTGTTTTTT.

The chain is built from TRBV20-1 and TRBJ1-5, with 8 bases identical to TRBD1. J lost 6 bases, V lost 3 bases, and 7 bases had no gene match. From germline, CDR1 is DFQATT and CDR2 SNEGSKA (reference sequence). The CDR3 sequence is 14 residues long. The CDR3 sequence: CSARGQADFQPQHF. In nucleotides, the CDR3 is TGCAGTGCTAGGGGACAGGCTGACTTTCAGCCCCAGCATTTT.

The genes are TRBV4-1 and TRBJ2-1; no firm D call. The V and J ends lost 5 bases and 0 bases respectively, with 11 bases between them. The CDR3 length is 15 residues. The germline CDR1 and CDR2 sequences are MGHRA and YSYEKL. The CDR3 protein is CASSLDRPSYNEQFF. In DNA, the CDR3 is TGCGCCAGCAGCTTGGACCGGCCCTCCTACAATGAGCAGTTCTTC.

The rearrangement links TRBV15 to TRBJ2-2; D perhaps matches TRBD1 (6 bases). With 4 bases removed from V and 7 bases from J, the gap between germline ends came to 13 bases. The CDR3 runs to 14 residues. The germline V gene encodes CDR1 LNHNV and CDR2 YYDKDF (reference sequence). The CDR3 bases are TGTGCCACCAGCACGAGACAGGTTGACGGGGAGCTGTTTTTT. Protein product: CATSTRQVDGELFF.

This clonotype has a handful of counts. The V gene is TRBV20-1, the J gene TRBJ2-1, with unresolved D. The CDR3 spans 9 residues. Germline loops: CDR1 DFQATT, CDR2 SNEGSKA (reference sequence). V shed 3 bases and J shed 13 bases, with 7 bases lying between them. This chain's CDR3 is CSASIGQFF. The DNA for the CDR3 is TGCAGTGCTAGTATCGGACAGTTCTTC.

The CDR3 loop is CASSWDRSSYNEQFF. DNA of the CDR3: TGTGCCAGCAGTTGGGACAGGAGTTCCTACAATGAGCAGTTCTTC. V gene TRBV12-3 or TRBV12-4 combines with J gene TRBJ2-1; 8 nucleotides align to TRBD1. The CDR3 totals 15 residues. V was pared by 4 bases and J by 1 base, with 3 bases of the junction left unmatched.

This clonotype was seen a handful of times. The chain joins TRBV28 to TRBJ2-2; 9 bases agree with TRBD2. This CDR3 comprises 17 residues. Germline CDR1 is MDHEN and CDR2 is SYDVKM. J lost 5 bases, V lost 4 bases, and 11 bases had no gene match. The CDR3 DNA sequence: TGTGCCAGCAGTTCCCGTGCGGGGGGGCGCGATACCGGGGAGCTGTTTTTT. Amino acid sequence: CASSSRAGGRDTGELFF.

The CDR3 sequence is CASSLGRPEAFF. CDR3 nucleotides: TGTGCCAGCAGCTTAGGCAGGCCTGAAGCTTTCTTT. The chain has TRBV7-9 and TRBJ1-1; D is ambiguous. Trimming cost V 1 base and J 6 bases, with 6 bases left between them. This CDR3 has 12 amino acids. The V gene's germline CDR1 is SEHNR and CDR2 FQNEAQ (reference sequence). Full variable domain (missing parts from reference TRBV7-9 and TRBJ1-1): DTGVSQNPRHKITKRGQNVTFRCDPISEHNRLYWYRQTLGQGPEFLTYFQNEAQLEKSRLLSDRFSAERPKGSFSTLEIQRTEQGDSAMYLCASSLGRPEAFFGQGTRLTVV.

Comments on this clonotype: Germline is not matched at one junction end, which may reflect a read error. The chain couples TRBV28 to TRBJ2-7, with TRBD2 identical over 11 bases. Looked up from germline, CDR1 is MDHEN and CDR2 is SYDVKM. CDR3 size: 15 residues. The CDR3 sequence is CAGSIGLAGPYEQYF. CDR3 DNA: TGTGCCGGCAGTATCGGACTAGCGGGCCCCTACGAGCAGTACTTC.

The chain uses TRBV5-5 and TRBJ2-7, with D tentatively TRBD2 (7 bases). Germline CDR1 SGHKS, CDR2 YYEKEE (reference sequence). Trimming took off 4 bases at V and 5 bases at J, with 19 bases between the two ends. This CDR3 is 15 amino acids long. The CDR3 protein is CASSVWDTAGDEQYF. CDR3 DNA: TGTGCCAGCAGCGTCTGGGACACCGCGGGGGACGAGCAGTACTTC. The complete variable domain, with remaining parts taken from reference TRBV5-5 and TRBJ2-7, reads DAGVTQSPTHLIKTRGQQVTLRCSPISGHKSVSWYQQVLGQGPQFIFQYYEKEERGRGNFPDRFSARQFPNYSSELNVNALLLGDSALYLCASSVWDTAGDEQYFGPGTRLTVT.

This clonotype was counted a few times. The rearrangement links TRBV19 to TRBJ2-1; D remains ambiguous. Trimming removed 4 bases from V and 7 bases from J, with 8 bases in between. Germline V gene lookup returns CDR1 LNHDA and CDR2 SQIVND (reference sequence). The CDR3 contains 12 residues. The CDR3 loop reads CASSNTENEQFF. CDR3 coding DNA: TGTGCCAGTAGTAATACTGAGAATGAGCAGTTCTTC.

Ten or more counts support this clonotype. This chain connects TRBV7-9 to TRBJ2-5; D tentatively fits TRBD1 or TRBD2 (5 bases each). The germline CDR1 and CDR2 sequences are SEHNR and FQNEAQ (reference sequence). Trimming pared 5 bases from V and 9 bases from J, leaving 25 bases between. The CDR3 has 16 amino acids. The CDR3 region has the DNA TGTGCCAGCAGCCCCAGGTTAAGGGAGATCAAAGGGGCCCAGTACTTC. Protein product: CASSPRLREIKGAQYF. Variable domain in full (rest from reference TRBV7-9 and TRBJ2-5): DTGVSQNPRHKITKRGQNVTFRCDPISEHNRLYWYRQTLGQGPEFLTYFQNEAQLEKSRLLSDRFSAERPKGSFSTLEIQRTEQGDSAMYLCASSPRLREIKGAQYFGPGTRLLVL.

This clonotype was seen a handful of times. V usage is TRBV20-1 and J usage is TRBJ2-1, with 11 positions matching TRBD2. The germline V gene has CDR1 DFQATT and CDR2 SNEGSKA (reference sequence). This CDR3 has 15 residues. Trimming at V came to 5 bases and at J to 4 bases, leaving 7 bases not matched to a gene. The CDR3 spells CSAPPGLAEYNEQFF. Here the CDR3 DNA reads TGCAGTGCTCCCCCGGGACTAGCGGAGTACAATGAGCAGTTCTTC.

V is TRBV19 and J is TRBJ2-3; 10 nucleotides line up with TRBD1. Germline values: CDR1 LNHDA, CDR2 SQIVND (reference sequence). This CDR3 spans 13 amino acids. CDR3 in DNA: TGTGCGACTCGGGACAGGGGTGTGGATACGCAGTATTTT. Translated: CATRDRGVDTQYF.

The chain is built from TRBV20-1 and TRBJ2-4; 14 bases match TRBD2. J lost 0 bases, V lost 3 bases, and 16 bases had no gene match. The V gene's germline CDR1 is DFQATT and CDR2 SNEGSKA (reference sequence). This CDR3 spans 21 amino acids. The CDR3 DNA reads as TGCAGTGCTAGCCGTTACCCCGGGACTAGCGGGGGAGACATAGCCAAAAACATTCAGTACTTC. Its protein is CSASRYPGTSGGDIAKNIQYF.

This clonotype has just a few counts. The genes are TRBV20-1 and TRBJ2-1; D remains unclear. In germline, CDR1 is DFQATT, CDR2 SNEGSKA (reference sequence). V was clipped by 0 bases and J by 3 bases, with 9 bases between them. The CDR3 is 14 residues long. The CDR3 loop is CSARDLNDYNEQFF. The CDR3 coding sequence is TGCAGTGCTAGAGATCTCAATGACTACAATGAGCAGTTCTTC.

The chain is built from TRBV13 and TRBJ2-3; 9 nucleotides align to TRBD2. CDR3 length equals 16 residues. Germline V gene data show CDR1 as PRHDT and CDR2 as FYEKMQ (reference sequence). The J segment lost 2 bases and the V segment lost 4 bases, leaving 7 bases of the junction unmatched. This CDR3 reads CASSSVLAGYTDTQYF. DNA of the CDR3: TGTGCCAGCAGCTCGGTACTAGCGGGCTACACAGATACGCAGTATTTT. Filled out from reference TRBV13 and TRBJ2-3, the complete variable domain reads AAGVIQSPRHLIKEKRETATLKCYPIPRHDTVYWYQQGPGQDPQFLISFYEKMQSDKGSIPDRFSAQQFSDYHSELNMSSLELGDSALYFCASSSVLAGYTDTQYFGPGTRLTVL.